Included here is one TCR beta chain sequence, with context. Someone with COVID-19 had been met by exposed participants within 2 weeks before study entry. Using immunoSEQ multiplex PCR, the repertoire was profiled, and TCRdb retains in-frame clones only, with some absent. The table shows about 140,000 clones, with roughly 83% occurring only once. This entry belongs to a study of blood T cell repertoires in COVID-19. Whole-study context: From T cells, B-cell-depleted T cells, or PBMCs came the material, which was cDNA or gDNA.

V lost 10 bases to trimming and J lost 0 bases, with 15 bases between them. Per the germline V gene, CDR1 is ENHRY and CDR2 is SYGVKD. The CDR3 runs 14 residues. The sequence was obtained from a man between 65 and 79 years old who had been exposed to COVID-19. The gene calls are TRBV10-3 and TRBJ1-1, with D hard to call. Sequencing input: PBMCs or T cells enriched from blood (not recorded which). CDR3 sequence (DNA): TGTGCCACCAAGTCGAGCACGGTGAACACTGAAGCTTTCTTT. Translation: CATKSSTVNTEAFF.